This T cell receptor beta chain was profiled in a study of blood T cells in healthy people across ages. About this clonotype: The antigen is unknown.

J was trimmed by 4 bases and V by 2 bases; bases with no gene match: 7. Germline lookup yields CDR1 MNHNS and CDR2 SASEGT. The CDR3 spans 15 residues. Overall study findings and caveats: Diversity was higher, and naive CD4+ cells more numerous, in long-lived donors than in aged donors. Across the age range, TCR beta diversity per million T cells fell in a roughly linear way.

The authors ran a second PCR of roughly 6 to 12 cycles using a sample-barcoded 5' primer and a J-beta primer mix. TCRdb analysed the 5' RACE reads with MiXCR anew, one entry per CDR3 protein. This table holds 1.5 million to 2 million distinct CDR3 sequences, around 48% found once. The material sequenced was blood. This clonotype was sampled from a woman aged 35 to 49 in good health. The genes are TRBV6-1 and TRBJ2-5; 7 bases fit TRBD1. CDR3 coding DNA: TGTGCCAGCAGTGAATTTGCCAGGGGGAGAGAGACCCAGTACTTC. It specifies CASSEFARGRETQYF.